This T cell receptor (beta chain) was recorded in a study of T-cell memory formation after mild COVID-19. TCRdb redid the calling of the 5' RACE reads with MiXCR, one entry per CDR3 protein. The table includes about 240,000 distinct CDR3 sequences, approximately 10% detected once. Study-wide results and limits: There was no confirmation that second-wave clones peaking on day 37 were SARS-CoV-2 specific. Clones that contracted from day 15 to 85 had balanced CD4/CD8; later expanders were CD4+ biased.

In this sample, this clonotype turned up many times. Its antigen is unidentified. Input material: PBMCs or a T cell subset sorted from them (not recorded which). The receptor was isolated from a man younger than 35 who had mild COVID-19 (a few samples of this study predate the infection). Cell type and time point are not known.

The CDR3 here is CASSSQGWGSPLHF. The CDR3 DNA follows: TGTGCCAGCAGCAGCCAGGGGTGGGGATCACCCCTCCACTTT. The gene calls are TRBV7-9 and TRBJ1-6, with TRBD1 as a possible D gene (6 bases). Germline V gives CDR1 SEHNR, CDR2 FQNEAQ (reference sequence). V gave up 5 bases and J gave up 10 bases, with 15 bases separating them. The CDR3 totals 14 residues. Based on the CDR3 plus reference TRBV7-9 and TRBJ1-6, the full variable domain is DTGVSQNPRHKITKRGQNVTFRCDPISEHNRLYWYRQTLGQGPEFLTYFQNEAQLEKSRLLSDRFSAERPKGSFSTLEIQRTEQGDSAMYLCASSSQGWGSPLHFGNGTRLTVT.